The next 31 T cell receptor beta chains were all read from a single sample in a study of blood T cell repertoires in COVID-19. Repertoires were generated with immunoSEQ multiplex PCR, while TCRdb's copy carries only in-frame clones and drops some. The sample lists over 85,000 clones, around 90% occurring once. Sequenced: peripheral blood. These receptors were collected from a woman in her 70s with acute or convalescent COVID-19.

The chain is built from TRBV7-9 and TRBJ2-7; D unresolved. V was shortened by 8 bases and J by 0 bases, with 8 bases between the two germline ends. The CDR3 sequence is 12 residues long. Germline V lookup: CDR1 SEHNR, CDR2 FQNEAQ (reference sequence). The CDR3 is CASATSSYEQYF. The CDR3 DNA reads as TGTGCCAGCGCCACCAGCTCCTACGAGCAGTACTTC.

The rearrangement joins TRBV5-4 to TRBJ1-6, with 11 bases that match TRBD1. J was trimmed by 6 bases and V by 5 bases; bases with no gene match: 10. There are 17 residues in the CDR3. From germline, CDR1 is SGHNT and CDR2 YYREEE (reference sequence). Written as DNA, the CDR3 is TGTGCCAGCAGAAACCTGGGACAGGGGGGGGGTAATTCACCCCTCCACTTT. As protein: CASRNLGQGGGNSPLHF.

The V and J genes are TRBV7-3 and TRBJ1-2, with 9 bases identical to TRBD1. The germline V gene encodes CDR1 SGHTA and CDR2 FQGTGA. Unmatched junction bases numbered 8, after V lost 5 bases and J lost 4 bases. The CDR3 spans 15 residues. CDR3 region: CASSTTGGTSYGYTF. The CDR3 nucleotides read TGTGCCAGCAGCACCACAGGGGGCACGAGCTATGGCTACACCTTC.

The chain recombines TRBV7-2 with TRBJ2-3, with 8 bases aligning to TRBD2. CDR1 and CDR2 from the germline V gene are SGHTA and FQGNSA. The V and J ends lost 1 base and 5 bases, in that order; junction bases with no gene match: 5. This CDR3 is built from 15 residues. In DNA, the CDR3 is TGTGCCAGCAGCTTAGGCAGTAGCGGGATAGATACGCAGTATTTT. This codes for CASSLGSSGIDTQYF.

The chain joins TRBV13 to TRBJ2-5; 7 nucleotides line up with TRBD1. The CDR3 length is 14 residues. J lost 4 bases, V lost 6 bases, and 8 bases had no gene match. Germline CDR1 and CDR2: PRHDT and FYEKMQ (reference sequence). CDR3 sequence: CASSVRGGPETQYF. CDR3 in DNA: TGTGCCAGCAGTGTTAGAGGGGGCCCAGAGACCCAGTACTTC.

This clone was detected only once. The gene calls are TRBV29-1 and TRBJ2-7, with a weak D call TRBD1 (6 bases). CDR3 length: 14 residues. Germline V gives CDR1 SQVTM, CDR2 ANQGSEA. V shed 7 bases and J shed 2 bases, with 18 bases lying between them. The CDR3 spells CSASGTRRTYEQYF. In nucleotides, the CDR3 is TGCAGCGCATCCGGGACACGTCGTACCTACGAGCAGTACTTC.

DNA for the CDR3: TGTGCTAGTGGCTCTAACAGCTTACTCACAGATACGCAGTATTTT. As protein: CASGSNSLLTDTQYF. The chain recombines TRBV12-5 with TRBJ2-3; D not certain. Germline V gives CDR1 LGHNT, CDR2 FRNRAP. Trimming took off 6 bases at V and 2 bases at J, with 15 bases between the two ends. The CDR3 length is 15 residues. Together with reference TRBV12-5 and TRBJ2-3, the CDR3 gives the full variable domain: DARVTQTPRHKVTEMGQEVTMRCQPILGHNTVFWYRQTMMQGLELLAYFRNRAPLDDSGMPKDRFSAEMPDATLATLKIQPSEPRDSAVYFCASGSNSLLTDTQYFGPGTRLTVL.

The chain couples TRBV6-1 to TRBJ1-2; D remains ambiguous. V lost 2 bases to trimming and J lost 5 bases, with 15 bases between them. Germline V CDR1 and CDR2: MNHNS, SASEGT. This CDR3 is 15 amino acids long. The CDR3 here is CASSEMLAGTYGYTF. The CDR3 DNA reads TGTGCCAGCAGTGAAATGTTGGCAGGTACATATGGCTACACCTTC.

The chain couples TRBV29-1 to TRBJ2-5; 7 bases agree with TRBD1. Germline V CDR1 and CDR2: SQVTM, ANQGSEA. There are 11 residues in the CDR3. With 7 bases clipped from V and 5 bases from J, the junction kept 4 bases outside the gene matches. The CDR3 nucleotides read TGCAGCGGGACAGGCGGCGAGACCCAGTACTTC. Protein sequence: CSGTGGETQYF.

The rearrangement links TRBV5-4 to TRBJ1-3, with D perhaps TRBD1 (5 bases). V dropped 0 bases and J dropped 0 bases, with 16 bases sitting between them. The V gene's germline CDR1 is SGHNT and CDR2 YYREEE (reference sequence). The CDR3 runs to 18 residues. CDR3 nucleotides: TGTGCCAGCAGCTTGGGGTCGTCGGGGGGAAACTCTGGAAACACCATATATTTT. Amino acids: CASSLGSSGGNSGNTIYF.

The CDR3 DNA follows: TGTGCCAGCAGAGACCGGGAGTTCACTGAAGCTTTCTTT. Its translation: CASRDREFTEAFF. The rearrangement links TRBV12-3 or TRBV12-4 to TRBJ1-1; no reliable D call. There are 13 residues in the CDR3. V was cut by 6 bases and J by 4 bases, with 12 bases left in between.

The chain has TRBV6-1 and TRBJ1-1, with D maybe TRBD1 (5 bases). This CDR3 has 15 residues. Trimming left V 3 bases short and J 2 bases short, with 13 bases between. Germline-derived CDR1 and CDR2 are MNHNS and SASEGT. CDR3 sequence: CASSDRSQGNTEAFF. CDR3 DNA: TGTGCCAGCAGTGATCGTTCGCAGGGTAACACTGAAGCTTTCTTT.

This chain joins TRBV7-8 and TRBJ2-7, with TRBD2 matching over 8 bases. The J segment lost 3 bases and the V segment lost 0 bases, leaving 1 base of the junction unmatched. This CDR3 contains 14 residues. The V gene's germline CDR1 is SGHVS and CDR2 FQNEAQ. CDR3 residues: CASSLASGDYEQYF. The CDR3 DNA follows: TGTGCCAGCAGCTTAGCTAGCGGGGACTACGAGCAGTACTTC.

The V gene is TRBV5-1, the J gene TRBJ2-7; 8 bases align to TRBD1. V lost 4 bases and J lost 3; bases outside the gene matches: 12. Per germline, CDR1 SGHRS and CDR2 YFSETQ. The CDR3 runs 16 residues. CDR3 coding DNA: TGCGCCAGCAGCAAACTCGGAGGACAGGGAGGCTACGAGCAGTACTTC. Protein sequence: CASSKLGGQGGYEQYF.

The V and J genes are TRBV7-9 and TRBJ2-2, with D perhaps matching TRBD1 (6 bases). The V gene's germline CDR1 is SEHNR and CDR2 FQNEAQ (reference sequence). This CDR3 comprises 14 residues. V lost 1 base and J 6 bases, leaving 9 bases between the germline ends. The CDR3 DNA reads TGTGCCAGCAGCTTAGACAGGGCTTCCGGGGAGCTGTTTTTT. As protein: CASSLDRASGELFF.

This sequence joins TRBV6-5 and TRBJ1-1; D gene ambiguous. This CDR3 has 13 residues. The V gene's germline CDR1 is MNHEY and CDR2 SVGAGI. V shed 7 bases and J shed 0 bases, with 9 bases lying between them. The CDR3 DNA is TGTGCCAGCAAGGAGGTGTTGAACACTGAAGCTTTCTTT. Its translation is CASKEVLNTEAFF.

This clone was seen only a few times. The gene calls are TRBV5-1 and TRBJ2-1; 13 positions match TRBD2. Germline V gives CDR1 SGHRS, CDR2 YFSETQ. V lost 3 bases and J lost 3; bases outside the gene matches: 6. CDR3 length: 17 residues. In DNA, the CDR3 is TGCGCCAGCAGCTACACCGGACTAGCGGGAGTCTACAATGAGCAGTTCTTC. Residues: CASSYTGLAGVYNEQFF.

The V and J genes are TRBV7-2 and TRBJ1-3; D is unresolved. Germline lookup yields CDR1 SGHTA and CDR2 FQGNSA. CDR3 size: 14 residues. Trimming left V 3 bases short and J 2 bases short, with 8 bases between. The CDR3 DNA reads TGTGCCAGCAGCTTGGGGAGCGCTGGAAACACCATATATTTT. Its translation: CASSLGSAGNTIYF.

This chain joins TRBV3-1 (or the pseudogene TRBV3-2) and TRBJ1-2, with D uncertain. The CDR3 is made up of 13 amino acids. Germline-derived CDR1 and CDR2 are LGHDT and YNNKEL (reference sequence). The V end was cut by 1 base, the J end by 4 bases, with 7 bases between. The CDR3 region is CASSQGPIYGYTF. CDR3 coding DNA: TGTGCCAGCAGCCAAGGTCCTATCTATGGCTACACCTTC.

V usage is TRBV6-2 or TRBV6-3 and J usage is TRBJ1-5, with D maybe TRBD1 (5 bases). The CDR3 covers 13 residues. The germline V and J ends were trimmed by 5 bases and 5 bases, with 10 bases remaining between them. The germline V gene has CDR1 MNHEY and CDR2 SVGEGT. The CDR3 DNA reads as TGTGCCAGCAGTCCGTGGGGGGATCAGCCCCAGCATTTT. Translating gives CASSPWGDQPQHF.

The chain joins TRBV5-1 to TRBJ2-1; tentative D call: TRBD2 (5 bases). The CDR3 contains 14 residues. Trimming took 5 bases from V and 6 from J, leaving 15 bases between them. Germline V lookup: CDR1 SGHRS, CDR2 YFSETQ. The CDR3 spells CASSLDPRGNEQFF. CDR3 in DNA: TGCGCCAGCAGTCTTGACCCTCGGGGCAATGAGCAGTTCTTC.

The chain is built from TRBV6-5 and TRBJ2-5; TRBD2 matches 8 bases. Germline V gives CDR1 MNHEY, CDR2 SVGAGI. V shed 8 bases and J 2 bases; nucleotides not matched to a gene: 7. The CDR3 totals 14 residues. The CDR3 protein is CASYLGLGQETQYF. The CDR3 region has the DNA TGTGCCAGCTATCTGGGACTAGGGCAAGAGACCCAGTACTTC.

The sample holds one count of this clone. This chain joins TRBV7-2 and TRBJ1-3; 10 nucleotides align to TRBD1. CDR3 length: 15 residues. The germline V gene has CDR1 SGHTA and CDR2 FQGNSA. V shed 6 bases and J 2 bases; nucleotides not matched to a gene: 4. The CDR3, as DNA: TGTGCCAGCAGAATCGACAGGGGGCCTGGAAACACCATATATTTT. This encodes CASRIDRGPGNTIYF.

The V call is TRBV5-4, the J call TRBJ2-3, with a tentative D call TRBD2 (9 bases). Germline V gives CDR1 SGHNT, CDR2 YYREEE (reference sequence). This CDR3 comprises 16 residues. CDR3 in DNA: TGTGCGGCAGGGGGCGGGAGGGCCCAGGGCACAGATACGCAGTATTTT. It is translated as CAAGGGRAQGTDTQYF.

The chain links TRBV25-1 to TRBJ2-3, with D uncertain. CDR1 and CDR2 (germline): MGHDK, SYGVNS. Trimming pared 3 bases from V and 1 base from J, leaving 11 bases between. The CDR3 extends over 15 amino acids. The CDR3 DNA sequence: TGTGCCAGCAGTGACCCCGCGGCGGGCACAGATACGCAGTATTTT. Protein product: CASSDPAAGTDTQYF.

The chain joins TRBV18 to TRBJ1-2; a possible D gene is TRBD1 (5 bases). The CDR3 length is 15 residues. CDR1 and CDR2 (germline): KGHSH, LQKENI. Trimming pared 3 bases from V and 5 bases from J, leaving 16 bases between. The CDR3 sequence: CASSPQGLSGYGYTF. The CDR3 nucleotides read TGTGCCAGCTCACCTCAGGGTCTATCAGGGTATGGCTACACCTTC.

The CDR3 loop reads CASSSEKSLYGYTF. DNA of the CDR3: TGCGCCAGCAGCTCCGAAAAGAGTCTCTATGGCTACACCTTC. The chain carries TRBV5-1 and TRBJ1-2, with D unresolved. The germline gives CDR1 SGHRS, CDR2 YFSETQ. The CDR3 consists of 14 residues. V shed 3 bases and J shed 4 bases, with 13 bases lying between them.

This chain uses TRBV28 with TRBJ2-7; maybe TRBD1 (6 bases). The CDR3 sequence is 14 residues long. The V end lost 8 bases, the J end lost 0 bases, and 14 bases lay between the germline ends. Germline assignment: CDR1 MDHEN and CDR2 SYDVKM. DNA of the CDR3: TGTGCCAGCGGCAGGACAGTTCGCTCCTACGAGCAGTACTTC. Residues: CASGRTVRSYEQYF. The whole variable domain, filled in from reference TRBV28 and TRBJ2-7, reads DVKVTQSSRYLVKRTGEKVFLECVQDMDHENMFWYRQDPGLGLRLIYFSYDVKMKEKGDIPEGYSVSREKKERFSLILESASTNQTSMYLCASGRTVRSYEQYFGPGTRLTVT.

This clone appeared a single time. The chain employs TRBV7-9 and TRBJ2-3, with a possible D match to TRBD1 (6 bases). Germline CDR1 reads SEHNR; CDR2 reads FQNEAQ (reference sequence). The V end lost 5 bases, the J end lost 2 bases, and 23 bases lay between the germline ends. The CDR3 spans 18 residues. The CDR3 sequence is CASSLDKRDKHFTDTQYF. DNA of the CDR3: TGTGCCAGCAGCCTTGACAAAAGGGACAAACACTTCACAGATACGCAGTATTTT.

This clone was detected many times. J is TRBJ1-2 and V is TRBV21-1. TRBV21-1 is tagged as a pseudogene. This CDR3 region has 16 residues. The CDR3 loop is CASSTACRRLRYGYTF. CDR3 coding DNA: TGTGCCAGCAGCACCGCTTGCCGACGGCTGCGGTATGGCTACACCTTC.

This sequence joins TRBV10-3 and TRBJ1-2; 8 bases align to TRBD1. The CDR3 has 14 amino acids. The V gene end was trimmed by 5 bases and the J gene end by 3 bases; junction bases not matched to a gene: 5. Germline V lookup: CDR1 ENHRY, CDR2 SYGVKD. CDR3 nucleotide sequence: TGTGCCATCAGTCAGCAGGGGGCCGACTATGGCTACACCTTC. Protein product: CAISQQGADYGYTF.